This T cell receptor beta chain was sequenced during a study of T cells in tuberculosis (dated by TCRdb to between 2017 and 2018). Regarding the research as a whole: In the study, CD1B tetramers and high-throughput TCR immunosequencing were combined to characterize T cells specific for the mycobacterial lipid antigen glucose monomycolate (GMM). PBMC from patients with active tuberculosis were archived either before the start of standard anti-tuberculosis treatment or within 7 days of starting that treatment. IGRA-negative adolescents, IGRA-positive adolescents with latent tuberculosis and adults with active tuberculosis, around ten per group, were compared in a South African clinical cohort.

What the study reported, not specific to this receptor: Smaller NN-distances were partly driven by shorter CDR3-alpha lengths in active tuberculosis patients, and statistical significance was not reached for the TCR-beta difference. Clinical samples were chosen by availability of cryopreserved specimens, and active tuberculosis cases were adults while controls were adolescents. Smaller mean NN-distances to GMM-specific TCRs were observed in active tuberculosis TCR-alpha repertoires than in IGRA-negative controls, suggesting clonal expansion of GMM-specific TCRs. A classifier using the diverse GMM-specific repertoire reached around 85% accuracy (AUROC approximately 0.91), compared with 70% accuracy using GEM motif frequencies.

The time point tag for this specimen amounts to: new active TB diagnosis, blood taken before or within 7 days of starting treatment. The patients with active tuberculosis were newly diagnosed, HIV-seronegative South African adults aged 18 years or older. Confirmation of active tuberculosis came from positive sputum smear microscopy and/or a positive M. tuberculosis culture. Immunosequencing of unsorted cryopreserved PBMC covered, on average, approximately 100,000 T cells per clinical donor. As encoded in the germline V gene, CDR1 is KGHSH while CDR2 is LQKENI. V drops 3 bases and J drops 2 bases, leaving 11 bases in between. Reading from cysteine to phenylalanine, the CDR3 counts 15 amino acids. Only the CDR3 DNA is retained, 45 bases long and in frame from the first base. TCR libraries were generated with the immunoSEQ multiplex PCR assay, using TCR-beta and/or TCR-alpha/delta assays for each sample. The amplified TCR libraries were sequenced using the Illumina high-throughput platform. For the original study's pipeline: Clustering and dimensionality reduction relied on pairwise TCRdist distances among GMM-specific receptors from T cells that were either sorted ex vivo or expanded in vitro. The score assigned to each clinical repertoire was mean NN-distance, meaning the average TCRdist to the nearest 10% of tetramer-positive reference sequences. To compute GEM TCR motif frequency, the fraction of unique TCRs matching known GEM sequences by V/J usage and CDR3 length was calculated. Active tuberculosis was classified by linear discriminant analysis with leave-one-out cross-validation, implemented in scikit-learn. As stored in TCRdb, this immuneACCESS dataset retains in-frame rearrangements with V and J assigned. A fraction of the clones does not appear; measured against another copy, unresolved V genes explain less than half of the discrepancy, and the remainder lacks a known reason. Clone size and V and J calls were adopted from that table, with D and trimming inferred from the DNA. Recorded for this sample are under 40,000 clones; about 83% of them occurred a single time. The top ten clonotypes cover less than 5.5% of the sample.

As regards this clone: The specificity of this receptor is unknown. One base away there is no much larger clone; base qualities are not given.

Sequences were derived from PBMCs, sampled at tuberculosis diagnosis. This sequence uses TRBV18 and TRBJ2-1, with the D segment identity uncertain. The sequence was obtained from an adult with tuberculosis. At the DNA level, the sequence is TGTGCCAGCTCACCTCTGGCCGCCGCCTACAATGAGCAGTTCTTC. This is translated as CASSPLAAAYNEQFF.